Listed below are T cell receptor beta chains from one sample, sequenced in a study of blood T cell repertoires in COVID-19. The protocol was immunoSEQ multiplex PCR, while the TCRdb copy is restricted to in-frame clones and leaves out a portion. The top ten hold more than 13% of the sample, which has 35,000 to 55,000 clones, 88% seen once. The sample was peripheral blood. The receptors were gathered from a human donor in a cohort sampled during active COVID-19. Each CDR3 is given with its conserved first and last residue. A D gene is named only where the DNA matches it firmly. Clone size is not always given. Where it is, it says once, few, many or a class for expanded clones.

-	TRBJ1-2	TRBV4-2	TRBD1	TGTGCCAGCAGCCAAGAACAGGGGTCCTATGGCTACACCTTC	CASSQEQGSYGYTF
once	TRBJ1-1	TRBV18	-	TGTGCCAGCTCACCAACCGGGAGATTGAACACTGAAGCTTTCTTT	CASSPTGRLNTEAFF
-	TRBJ2-7	TRBV13	TRBD2	TGTGCCAGCAGCACCCGAGGGACTAGCGGGGTCCACTCCTACGAGCAGTACTTC	CASSTRGTSGVHSYEQYF
-	TRBJ2-7	TRBV6-2/TRBV6-3	TRBD1	TGTGCCAGCAGTGCCTTACCGTCCGCTTCCAGGGGGCTTCACCTCTACGAGCAGTACTTC	CASSALPSASRGLHLYEQYF
once	TRBJ1-6	TRBV27	-	TGTGCCAGCAGTTTACCCCCAGCGGCTAACTCACCCCTCCACTTT	CASSLPPAANSPLHF
-	TRBJ1-2	TRBV15	-	TGTGCCACCAGCAGAAATTTAGGACAGAACTATGGCTACACCTTC	CATSRNLGQNYGYTF
-	TRBJ1-4	TRBV10-1	TRBD1	TGCGCCAGCAGTGGAACCGGGACAGGAAAACTGTTTTTT	CASSGTGTGKLFF
-	TRBJ1-2	TRBV5-1	TRBD1	TGCGCCAGCAGCGAGGCCGGGACAGCTAACTATGGCTACACCTTC	CASSEAGTANYGYTF
few	TRBJ2-7	TRBV2	-	TGTGCCACCCGCGAGGGCTCTACCACCTACGAGCAGTACTTC	CATREGSTTYEQYF
few	TRBJ1-2	TRBV5-4	TRBD1	TGTGCCAGCAGCTTCTCAGGGGGAGGCAACTATGGCTACACCTTC	CASSFSGGGNYGYTF
-	TRBJ1-1	TRBV3-1/TRBV3-2	-	TGTGCCAGCAGCCAAGGTGGAGGTGAAGCTTTCTTT	CASSQGGGEAFF
-	TRBJ2-5	TRBV5-4	TRBD2	TGTGCCAGCAGCCGGAGCGGGGGCCCCCAAGAGACCCAGTACTTC	CASSRSGGPQETQYF
once	TRBJ2-3	TRBV6-5	TRBD2	TGTGCCAGCAGGAGCGGGGGAGGTGATACGCAGTATTTT	CASRSGGGDTQYF
few	TRBJ1-6	TRBV4-1	-	TGCGCCAGCAGCCAATGGGGCCAGGGTAATTCACCCCTCCACTTT	CASSQWGQGNSPLHF
-	TRBJ2-5	TRBV11-2	TRBD1	TGTGCCAGCAGCTTAACACAGGGGGCTCGAGAGACCCAGTACTTC	CASSLTQGARETQYF
-	TRBJ1-2	TRBV4-3	TRBD1	TGCGCCAGCAGCCAAGTTTGGACAGGGCTTGGCTATGGCTACACCTTC	CASSQVWTGLGYGYTF
-	TRBJ2-7	TRBV4-1	TRBD2	TGCGCCAGCAGCCACCGCCCCTCTCGGGGAGCTAGCGGGGCGATCTCCTACGAGCAGTACTTC	CASSHRPSRGASGAISYEQYF
-	TRBJ1-5	TRBV7-9	-	TGTGCCAGCAGCTTAGCCGGTCAGCCCCAGCATTTT	CASSLAGQPQHF
-	TRBJ2-7	TRBV7-7	-	TGTGCTAGCAGCTTAGTCGGGGGACTCTCCTACGAGCAGTACTTC	CASSLVGGLSYEQYF
-	TRBJ1-5	TRBV7-2	-	TGTGCCAGCAGCTTATCGTCAGGGTATAGCAATCAGCCCCAGCATTTT	CASSLSSGYSNQPQHF
-	TRBJ2-1	TRBV10-1	-	TGCGCCAGCAGTCCCCACCGCCCCTTCGAGGATGAGCAGTTCTTC	CASSPHRPFEDEQFF
-	TRBJ1-3	TRBV9	TRBD1	TGTGCCAGCAGCGAGACAGGGGGAACGTCTGGAAACACCATATATTTT	CASSETGGTSGNTIYF
-	TRBJ1-2	TRBV4-3	TRBD1	TGCGCCAGCAGCCAAGAAACCCTTGGGACAGGCGGCTATGGCTACACCTTC	CASSQETLGTGGYGYTF
once	TRBJ2-2	TRBV9	-	TGTGCCAGCAGCGTAGGTGGGGCAGGGTACACCGGGGAGCTGTTTTTT	CASSVGGAGYTGELFF
-	TRBJ2-2	TRBV6-5	-	TGTGCCAGCACGGCCGGCGGGGCGAACACCGGGGAGCTGTTTTTT	CASTAGGANTGELFF
-	TRBJ2-2	TRBV7-3	-	TGTGCCAGCAGCGCCGTGGGGCCCGGGGAGCTGTTTTTT	CASSAVGPGELFF
-	TRBJ1-1	TRBV11-2	TRBD1	TGTGCCAGCAGAGTTACAGGGGTTAAGAACACTGAAGCTTTCTTT	CASRVTGVKNTEAFF
few	TRBJ2-1	TRBV4-1	-	TGCGCCAGCAGCTCCATGGGAGCGGGTCGATACAATGAGCAGTTCTTC	CASSSMGAGRYNEQFF
-	TRBJ2-7	TRBV6-5	TRBD1	TGTGCCAGCACCAACGGACAGGTCCCCTCCGAGCAGTACTTC	CASTNGQVPSEQYF